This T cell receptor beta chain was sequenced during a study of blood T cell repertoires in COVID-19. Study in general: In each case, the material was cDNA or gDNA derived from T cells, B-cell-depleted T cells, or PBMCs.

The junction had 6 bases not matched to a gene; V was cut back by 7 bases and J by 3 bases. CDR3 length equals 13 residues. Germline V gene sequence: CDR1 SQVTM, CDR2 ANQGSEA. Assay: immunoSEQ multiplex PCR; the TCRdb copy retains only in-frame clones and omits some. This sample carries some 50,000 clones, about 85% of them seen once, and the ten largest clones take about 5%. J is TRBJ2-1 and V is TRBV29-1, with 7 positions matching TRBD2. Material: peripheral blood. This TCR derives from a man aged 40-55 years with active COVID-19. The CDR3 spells CSGSGTNYNEQFF. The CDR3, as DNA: TGCAGCGGCTCCGGGACTAACTACAATGAGCAGTTCTTC.